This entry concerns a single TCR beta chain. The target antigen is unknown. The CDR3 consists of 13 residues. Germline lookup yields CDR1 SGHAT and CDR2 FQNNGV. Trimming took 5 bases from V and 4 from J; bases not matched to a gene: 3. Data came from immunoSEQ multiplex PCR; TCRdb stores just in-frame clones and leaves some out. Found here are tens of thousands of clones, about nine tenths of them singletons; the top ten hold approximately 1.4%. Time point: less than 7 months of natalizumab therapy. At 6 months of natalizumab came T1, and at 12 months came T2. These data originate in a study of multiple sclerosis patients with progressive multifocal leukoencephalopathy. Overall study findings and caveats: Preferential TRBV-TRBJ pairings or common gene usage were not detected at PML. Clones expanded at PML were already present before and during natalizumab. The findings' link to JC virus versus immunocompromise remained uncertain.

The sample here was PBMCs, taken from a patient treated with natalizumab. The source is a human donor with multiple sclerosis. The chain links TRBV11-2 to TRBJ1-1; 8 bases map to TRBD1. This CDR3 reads CASSIGTGTEAFF. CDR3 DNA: TGTGCCAGCAGCATCGGGACAGGCACTGAAGCTTTCTTT.